The present T cell receptor (beta chain) was sequenced within a study of T cell responses to AZD1222 COVID-19 vaccine. This table comes from immunoSEQ multiplex PCR, and its TCRdb copy is limited to in-frame clones, with some not included. The repertoire holds around 130,000 clones, with over 85% as singletons. Study-level results: Donors in the cohort were predominantly white British and more often female, and clonal diversity was possibly underestimated.

V dropped 3 bases and J dropped 0 bases, with 11 bases sitting between them. The CDR3 consists of 15 residues. The germline V gene has CDR1 SNHLY and CDR2 FYNNEI. On this clone itself: Its target is not known.

Source: peripheral blood, taken on day 0 of AZD1222 vaccination. This receptor was obtained from an adult in good health. The chain uses TRBV2 and TRBJ1-2, with D perhaps matching TRBD1 (5 bases). The CDR3: CASSDREEANYGYTF. The CDR3 DNA follows: TGTGCCAGCAGTGACAGGGAGGAAGCTAACTATGGCTACACCTTC.